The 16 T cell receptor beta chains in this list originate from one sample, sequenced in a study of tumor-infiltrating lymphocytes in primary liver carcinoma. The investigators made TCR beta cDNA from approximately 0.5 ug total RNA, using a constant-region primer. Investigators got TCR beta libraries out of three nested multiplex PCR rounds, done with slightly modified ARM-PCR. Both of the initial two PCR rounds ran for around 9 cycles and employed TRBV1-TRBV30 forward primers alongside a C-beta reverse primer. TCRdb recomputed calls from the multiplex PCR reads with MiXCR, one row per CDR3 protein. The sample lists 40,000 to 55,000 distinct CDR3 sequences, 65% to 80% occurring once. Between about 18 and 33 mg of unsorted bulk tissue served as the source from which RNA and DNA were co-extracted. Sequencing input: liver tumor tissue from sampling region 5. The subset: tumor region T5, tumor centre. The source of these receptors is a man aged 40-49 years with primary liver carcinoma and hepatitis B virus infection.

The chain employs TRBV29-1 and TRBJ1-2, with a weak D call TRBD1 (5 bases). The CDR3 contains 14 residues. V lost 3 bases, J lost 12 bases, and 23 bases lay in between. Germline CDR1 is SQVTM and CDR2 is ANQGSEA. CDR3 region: CSVDAKGTGYDHTF. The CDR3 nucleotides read TGCAGCGTTGATGCGAAGGGGACGGGCTATGACCACACCTTC. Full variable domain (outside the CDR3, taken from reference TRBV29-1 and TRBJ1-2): SAVISQKPSRDICQRGTSLTIQCQVDSQVTMMFWYRQQPGQSLTLIATANQGSEATYESGFVIDKFPISRPNLTFSTLTVSNMSPEDSSIYLCSVDAKGTGYDHTFGSGTRLTVV.

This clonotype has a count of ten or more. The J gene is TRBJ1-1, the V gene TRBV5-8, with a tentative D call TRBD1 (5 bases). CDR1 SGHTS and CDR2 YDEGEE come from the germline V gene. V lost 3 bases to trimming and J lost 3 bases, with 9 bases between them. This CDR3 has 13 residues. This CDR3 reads CASSYKGYTEAFF. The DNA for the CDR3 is TGTGCCAGCAGCTATAAGGGGTACACTGAAGCTTTCTTT.

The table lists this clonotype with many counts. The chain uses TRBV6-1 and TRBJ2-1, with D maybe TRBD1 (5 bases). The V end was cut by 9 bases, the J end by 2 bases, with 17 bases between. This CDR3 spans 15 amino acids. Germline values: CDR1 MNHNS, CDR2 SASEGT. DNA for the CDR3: TGTGCCAGTTTCTTCAGGGCTGGGGCCTACAATGAGCAGTTCTTC. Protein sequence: CASFFRAGAYNEQFF.

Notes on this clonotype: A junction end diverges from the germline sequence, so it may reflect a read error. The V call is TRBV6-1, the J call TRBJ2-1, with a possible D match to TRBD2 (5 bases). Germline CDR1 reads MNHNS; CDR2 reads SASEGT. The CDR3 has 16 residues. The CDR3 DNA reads TGTGCCAGCACCGAGGGTGGGCTTAGCTCCTACAGTGAGCAGTTCTTC. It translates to CASTEGGLSSYSEQFF.

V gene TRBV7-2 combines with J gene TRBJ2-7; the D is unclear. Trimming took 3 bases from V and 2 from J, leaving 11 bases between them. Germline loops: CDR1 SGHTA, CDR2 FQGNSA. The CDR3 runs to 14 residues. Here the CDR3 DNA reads TGTGCCAGCAGCTTCGGGCAGAGTACCTACGAGCAGTACTTC. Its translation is CASSFGQSTYEQYF. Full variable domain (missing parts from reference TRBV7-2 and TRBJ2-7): GAGVSQSPSNKVTEKGKDVELRCDPISGHTALYWYRQSLGQGLEFLIYFQGNSAPDKSGLPSDRFSAERTGGSVSTLTIQRTQQEDSAVYLCASSFGQSTYEQYFGPGTRLTVT.

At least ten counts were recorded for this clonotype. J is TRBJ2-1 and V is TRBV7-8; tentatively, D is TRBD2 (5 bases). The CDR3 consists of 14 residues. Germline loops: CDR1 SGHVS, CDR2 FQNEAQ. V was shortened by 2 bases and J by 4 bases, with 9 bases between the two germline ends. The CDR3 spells CASSLSAGYNEQFF. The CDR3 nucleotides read TGTGCCAGCAGCTTATCGGCGGGTTACAATGAGCAGTTCTTC.

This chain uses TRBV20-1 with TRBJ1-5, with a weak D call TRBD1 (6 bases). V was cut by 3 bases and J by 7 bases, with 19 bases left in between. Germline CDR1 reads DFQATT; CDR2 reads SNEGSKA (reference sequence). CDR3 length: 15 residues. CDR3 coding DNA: TGCAGTGCTAGGGCCAGAGGGGGGTTAATCCAGCCCCAGCATTTT. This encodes CSARARGGLIQPQHF.

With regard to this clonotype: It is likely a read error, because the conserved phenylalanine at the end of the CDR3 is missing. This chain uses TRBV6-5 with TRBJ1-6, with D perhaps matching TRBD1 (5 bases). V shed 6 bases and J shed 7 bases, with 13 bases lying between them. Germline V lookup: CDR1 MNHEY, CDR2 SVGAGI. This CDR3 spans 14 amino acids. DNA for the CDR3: TGTGCCAGCAGCTACCGGGACCGAAATTCACCCCTCCACTCT. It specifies CASSYRDRNSPLHS.

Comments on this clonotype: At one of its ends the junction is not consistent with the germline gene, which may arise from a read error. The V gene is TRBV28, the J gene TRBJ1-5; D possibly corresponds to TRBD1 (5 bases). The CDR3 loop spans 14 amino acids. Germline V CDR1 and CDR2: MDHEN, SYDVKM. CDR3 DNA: TGTGCCAGCAGGGTGGGACTGAGTCGTTGGCCCCATCATTTC. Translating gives CASRVGLSRWPHHF.

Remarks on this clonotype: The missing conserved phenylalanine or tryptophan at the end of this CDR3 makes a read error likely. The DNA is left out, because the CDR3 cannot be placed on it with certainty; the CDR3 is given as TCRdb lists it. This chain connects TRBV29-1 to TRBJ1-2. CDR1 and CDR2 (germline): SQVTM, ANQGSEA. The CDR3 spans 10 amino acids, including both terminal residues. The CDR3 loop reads CSAVSGGHTL.

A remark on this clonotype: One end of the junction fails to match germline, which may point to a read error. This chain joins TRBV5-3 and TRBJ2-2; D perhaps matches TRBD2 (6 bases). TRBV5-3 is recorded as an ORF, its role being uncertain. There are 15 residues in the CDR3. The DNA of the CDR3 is TGTGCCACTAAAAGGGGCCCTCAGAACACCGGGGGGCTGTTTTTT. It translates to CATKRGPQNTGGLFF.

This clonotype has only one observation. CDR3 sequence reads: CASNPADGNYGYTF. The CDR3 DNA follows: TGTGCCAGCAACCCAGCCGACGGGAACTATGGCTACACCTTC. The rearrangement links TRBV11-2 to TRBJ1-2; D unresolved. The germline gives CDR1 SGHAT, CDR2 FQNNGV. CDR3 length: 14 residues. Trimming shortened V by 7 bases and J by 2 bases, and 14 bases separated the two germline ends.

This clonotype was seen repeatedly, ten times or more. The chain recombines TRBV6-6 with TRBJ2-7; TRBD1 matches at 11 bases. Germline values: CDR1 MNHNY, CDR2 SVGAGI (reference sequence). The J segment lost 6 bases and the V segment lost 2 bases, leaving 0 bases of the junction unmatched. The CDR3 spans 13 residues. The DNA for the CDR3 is TGTGCCAGCAGTTACGGACAGGGGGCCGAGCAGTACTTC. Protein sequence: CASSYGQGAEQYF.

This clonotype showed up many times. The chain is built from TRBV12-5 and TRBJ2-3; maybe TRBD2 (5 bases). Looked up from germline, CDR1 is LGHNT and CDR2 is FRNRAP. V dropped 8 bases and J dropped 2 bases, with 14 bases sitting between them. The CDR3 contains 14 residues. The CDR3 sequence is CASRKGRNTDTQYF. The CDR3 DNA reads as TGTGCTAGTAGAAAAGGGAGAAACACAGATACGCAGTATTTT. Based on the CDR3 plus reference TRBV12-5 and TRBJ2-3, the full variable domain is DARVTQTPRHKVTEMGQEVTMRCQPILGHNTVFWYRQTMMQGLELLAYFRNRAPLDDSGMPKDRFSAEMPDATLATLKIQPSEPRDSAVYFCASRKGRNTDTQYFGPGTRLTVL.

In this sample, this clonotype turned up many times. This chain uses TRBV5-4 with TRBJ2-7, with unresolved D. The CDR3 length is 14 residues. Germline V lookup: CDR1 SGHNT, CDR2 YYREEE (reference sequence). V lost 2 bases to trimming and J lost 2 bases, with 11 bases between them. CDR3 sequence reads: CASSLIETAYEQYF. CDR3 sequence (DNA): TGTGCCAGCAGCTTAATAGAAACGGCCTACGAGCAGTACTTC. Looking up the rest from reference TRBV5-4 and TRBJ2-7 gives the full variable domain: ETGVTQSPTHLIKTRGQQVTLRCSSQSGHNTVSWYQQALGQGPQFIFQYYREEENGRGNFPPRFSGLQFPNYSSELNVNALELDDSALYLCASSLIETAYEQYFGPGTRLTVT.

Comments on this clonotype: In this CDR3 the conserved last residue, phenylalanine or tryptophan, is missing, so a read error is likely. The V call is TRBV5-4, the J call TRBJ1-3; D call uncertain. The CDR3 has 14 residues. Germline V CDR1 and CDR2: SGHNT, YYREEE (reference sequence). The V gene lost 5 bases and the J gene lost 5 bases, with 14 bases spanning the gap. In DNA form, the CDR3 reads TGTGCCAGCAGTCCTGACCCTGACAGAAACACCATATATTTA. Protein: CASSPDPDRNTIYL.